This section outlines one TCR beta chain sequence together with its context. Patients in the study were battling locally advanced or metastatic urothelial carcinoma. The number of samples from each patient was between 1 and 8, taken pretreatment and on-treatment. The sample is drawn from a study of PD-L1 blockade in urothelial cancer. Study overall: Among blood samples, the median T cell count was 130,000 to 150,000.

The V end was cut by 5 bases, the J end by 4 bases, with 18 bases between. The CDR3 loop spans 16 amino acids. Germline loops: CDR1 LNHNV, CDR2 YYDKDF (reference sequence). Clones were sequenced by immunoSEQ multiplex PCR, and TCRdb holds only the in-frame ones, with some missing. The sample lists 65,000 to 80,000 clones, approximately 81% occurring once. The chain has TRBV15 and TRBJ2-1; D remains ambiguous. Source: PBMCs, taken around atezolizumab (anti-PD-L1) treatment. This receptor was obtained from a man in his sixties or seventies with urothelial cancer. The CDR3 nucleotides are TGTGCCACCAGCGGCCCCATATCTAGTGGATACAATGAGCAGTTCTTC. Encoded protein: CATSGPISSGYNEQFF.